What follows describes a single T cell receptor beta chain. Its antigen remains unknown. TCRdb reanalysed the 5' RACE reads using MiXCR and keeps one entry per CDR3 protein. This table holds around 500,000 distinct CDR3 sequences, more than 13% found once. Germline V gives CDR1 KGHSH, CDR2 LQKENI. Trimming removed 0 bases at V and 5 bases at J, with 7 bases between. This CDR3 is 13 amino acids long. The data were taken from a study of identical twins. Study-wide results and limits: Out-of-frame beta chain sequences displayed weaker excess sharing between twins.

The data were also submitted as part of a second study, on yellow fever vaccine responses in identical twins.

The source material was CD4+ T cells sorted from blood. The receptor comes from a woman aged 18-29 years in good health. This chain joins TRBV18 and TRBJ2-5; D remains ambiguous. CDR3 nucleotide sequence: TGTGCCAGCTCACCACCTACCAGGGAGACCCAGTACTTC. It encodes CASSPPTRETQYF. Looking up the rest from reference TRBV18 and TRBJ2-5 gives the full variable domain: NAGVMQNPRHLVRRRGQEARLRCSPMKGHSHVYWYRQLPEEGLKFMVYLQKENIIDESGMPKERFSAEFPKEGPSILRIQQVVRGDSAAYFCASSPPTRETQYFGPGTRLLVL.